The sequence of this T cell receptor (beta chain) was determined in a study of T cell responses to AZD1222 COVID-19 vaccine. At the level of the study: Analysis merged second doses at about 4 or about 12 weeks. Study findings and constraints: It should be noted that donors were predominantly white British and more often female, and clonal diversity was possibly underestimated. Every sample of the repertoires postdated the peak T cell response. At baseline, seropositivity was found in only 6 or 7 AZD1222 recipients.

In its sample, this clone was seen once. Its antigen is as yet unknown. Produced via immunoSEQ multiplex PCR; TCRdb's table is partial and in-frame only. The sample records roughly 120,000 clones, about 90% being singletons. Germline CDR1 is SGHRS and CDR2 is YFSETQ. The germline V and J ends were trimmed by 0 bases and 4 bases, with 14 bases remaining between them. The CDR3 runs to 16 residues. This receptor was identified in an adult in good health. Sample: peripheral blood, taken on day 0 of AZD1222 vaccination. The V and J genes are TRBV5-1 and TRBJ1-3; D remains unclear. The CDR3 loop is CASSLVAVAGGNTIYF. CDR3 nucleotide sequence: TGCGCCAGCAGCTTGGTGGCGGTGGCTGGCGGAAACACCATATATTTT.